The present TCR beta chain was sequenced within a study of response to subunit inactivated influenza vaccine. Regarding the study as a whole: The study's authors posited that every seasonal influenza vaccination enlists few new T cells.

Each CDR3 protein is one row after TCRdb ran MiXCR on the RT-PCR reads. The sample lists 500,000 to 550,000 distinct CDR3 sequences, 20% to 25% seen once, with around 2.8% in the top ten. There are 14 residues in the CDR3. The V gene end was trimmed by 8 bases and the J gene end by 1 base; junction bases not matched to a gene: 6. Regarding this clonotype: What it binds is unknown.

Separately, the same data were catalogued under a study of T cells expressing NK-cell markers. That source notes: For TCR beta, cDNA was produced by 5'RACE template switching with UMIs.

This clonotype originated in a man aged 45-65 years who received an inactivated influenza vaccine. J is TRBJ2-3 and V is TRBV12-3 or TRBV12-4, with 7 bases that match TRBD1. The sample here was CD4+ T cells sorted from PBMCs, taken 11 to 12 days after vaccination. This CDR3 reads CASLRGRGTDTQYF. CDR3 nucleotide sequence: TGTGCCAGCTTGAGGGGGCGGGGCACAGATACGCAGTATTTT.